This T cell receptor beta chain derives from a study of T cell clonality in common variable immunodeficiency. The CDR3 is 14 amino acids. Germline trimming cut 2 bases from V and 5 bases from J; bases unmatched to any gene: 3. Per germline, CDR1 SGHTA and CDR2 FQGTGA. Repertoires were generated with immunoSEQ multiplex PCR, while TCRdb's copy carries only in-frame clones and drops some. This sample carries roughly 40,000 clones, none of them present only once. Heparinized whole blood, about 4.5 to 8.5 ml, came from each donor. Overall study results and limits: TCRbeta clonality was increased in CVID versus healthy controls. Compared with controls, CVID subjects had fewer shared TCRbeta clones. Fewer deletions and N-nucleotide insertions were reportedly seen in common variable immunodeficiency TCR beta sequences.

There are many counts of this clone. Its antigen is as yet unknown. Coverage ceases 3 residues before the CDR3 finishes, and the germline J gene fills in the end. This chain uses TRBV7-3 with TRBJ2-4; 7 nucleotides agree with TRBD2. The sample consisted of peripheral blood mononuclear cells. This receptor was identified in a person aged 18 to 75 in good health. CDR3 DNA, as far as it was read: TGTGCCAGCAGCTTAGCGGGAGCGGAAAACATT. This sequence encodes CASSLAGAENI. The CDR3 as a whole reads CASSLAGAENIQYF.